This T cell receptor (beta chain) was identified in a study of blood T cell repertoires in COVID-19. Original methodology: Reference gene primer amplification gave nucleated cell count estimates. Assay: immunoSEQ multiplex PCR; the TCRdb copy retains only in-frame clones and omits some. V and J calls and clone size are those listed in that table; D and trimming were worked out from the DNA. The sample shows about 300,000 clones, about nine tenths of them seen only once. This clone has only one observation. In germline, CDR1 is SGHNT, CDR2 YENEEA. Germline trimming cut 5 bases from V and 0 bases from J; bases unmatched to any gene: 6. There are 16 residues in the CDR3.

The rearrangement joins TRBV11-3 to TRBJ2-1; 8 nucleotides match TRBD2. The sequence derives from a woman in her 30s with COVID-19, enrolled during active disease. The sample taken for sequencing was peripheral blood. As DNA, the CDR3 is TGTGCCAGCAGCGCTAGCGGGTCAAGCTCCTACAATGAGCAGTTCTTC. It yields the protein CASSASGSSSYNEQFF.